This T cell receptor (beta chain) appears in the sequencing data of a study of shared clonotypes between healthy human individuals (dated by TCRdb to the early 2020s). Turning to the overall study: The cohort comprised a couple of women and three men aged 18 to 49 years. For each donor, three plates each were used for CD4 naive and CD4 memory, two plates were used for CD8 naive, and one plate was used for CD8 memory. The study deeply sequenced blood TCR repertoires of five healthy adults to estimate repertoire size and the extent of clonotype sharing between individuals. Libraries were prepared and TCR repertoires were sequenced by different laboratories using diverse techniques, in order to increase sequencing depth and limit assay-specific biases. Each donor's leukapheresis produced roughly between roughly 0.85 and 10 billion PBMCs.

What the work shows at the level of the full study, not this receptor alone: Based on pairwise subsampling, the degree of clonotype sharing among donors was expected to be affected by sequencing depth. When a few donors were compared, the shared fraction of clonotypes was roughly 4.8% for naive CD4, 3.5% to 4% for naive CD8, 2.3% for memory CD4, and 0.35% to 0.4% for memory CD8. Compared with non-shared clonotypes, clonotypes shared by all four sorted-subset donors had higher generation probabilities. The genetic and exposure-history diversity represented was limited by the small number of donors. Sampling was restricted to blood, and TCR repertoires in tissues likely differ from the TCR repertoires found in blood. Incomplete sequencing was indicated by rarefaction of sorted-subset datasets, despite the large sequencing depth. Larger estimated clonotype richness was generally found for naive subsets than for memory subsets.

Healthy HIV-negative adults with no recently reported acute infections or vaccinations were included as donors. Only Caucasian adults living in Nashville, Tennessee, USA were represented among the donors. Magnetic negative selection was used to enrich CD4+ T cells, after which naive cells were positively selected on CD45RA and the negative fraction became the memory subset. After blood collection by leukapheresis, PBMCs were isolated using Ficoll-Histopaque density gradient centrifugation and then cryopreserved in the vapor phase of liquid nitrogen. Analytical flow cytometry was used to check the purity and quantity of every magnetically sorted T cell population. From each sorted fraction, genomic DNA was isolated and quantified by UV absorbance on a Nanodrop 2000c. Remarks on this clone: Its cognate antigen has yet to be identified. Base qualities are not provided; no much larger clone lies one nucleotide away.

The CDR3 starts with the cysteine, ends with the phenylalanine, and has 15 residues. Just CDR3 DNA is preserved here, 45 bases in frame from base 1. The germline V gene gives CDR1 as SGHRS and CDR2 as YFSETQ. The junction carries 18 bases between V and J, which are trimmed by 4 bases and 5 bases respectively. Using the deep immunoSEQ assay, TCR CDR3 regions were amplified from genomic DNA by multiplex PCR. Extracted genomic DNA from each cell subset was distributed evenly across all wells of several immunoSEQ 96-well plates, and each plate was treated as a replicate. Each replicate PCR for sorted subsets received 200 ng genomic DNA, equal to 30,000 or so T cell genomes. Purified libraries were measured with a Qubit 3.0 fluorometer, size-checked on a Bioanalyzer 2100, and measured again with the KAPA Library Quantification kit. Each immunoSEQ 96-well plate was sequenced on its own single-read 150-cycle Illumina NextSeq 550 flow cell. In the source study's methods: Because only junctional sequences without quality scores were contained in the immunoSEQ output, filtering matching that applied to full-length reads could not be performed. To assign V/J genes and CDR3, sequences were annotated using PyIR, a Python wrapper for IgBLAST v1.9, with IMGT germline references. Reads with weak V/J assignments (E-value above 1e-6), missing CDR3, stop codons, out-of-frame junctions, or ambiguous translated residues were removed. V3J clonotypes were defined as sequences sharing the same inferred V gene, J gene, and CDR3 amino acid sequence. The percentage overlap between two repertoires was calculated by dividing the number of shared unique clonotypes by the size of the smaller repertoire. Richness of each repertoire was evaluated using RTK rarefaction, the Chao1 estimator, and Recon v2.1 estimates of unobserved clonotypes. Generation probabilities were computed with OLGA for all TCRbeta clonotypes obtained by the gDNA method from several donors. TCRdb holds this immuneACCESS table with in-frame rearrangements only. Some clones are missing; in checked studies, unresolved V genes explain under half, and the rest has no known cause. Clone size and V and J calls were adopted from that table, with D and trimming inferred from the DNA. For this sample there are under 650,000 clones; 90% to 97% appear just once. The leading ten clones occupy about 0.054% of the sample.

The sequence joins TRBV5-1 to TRBJ1-2; TRBD1 is a weak D gene call, 6 bases matching. This receptor was taken from a woman aged 25-40 years in good health. Sequencing was carried out using naive CD4+ T cells sorted from blood. In the paper's terms, the cell subset or site label means: CD45RA+ positively selected. The sequenced DNA: TGCGCCAGCAGCCCCCGACAGGTCTCTCGTTATGGCTACACCTTC. This encodes CASSPRQVSRYGYTF.